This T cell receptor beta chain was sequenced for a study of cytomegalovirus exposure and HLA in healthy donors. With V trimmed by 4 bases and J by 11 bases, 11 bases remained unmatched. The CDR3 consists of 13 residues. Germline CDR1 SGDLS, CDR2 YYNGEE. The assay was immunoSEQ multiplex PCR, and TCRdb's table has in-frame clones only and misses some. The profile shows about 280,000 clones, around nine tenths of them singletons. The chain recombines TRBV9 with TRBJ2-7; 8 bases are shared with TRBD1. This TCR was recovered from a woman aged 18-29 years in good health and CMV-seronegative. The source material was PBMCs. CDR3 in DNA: TGTGCCAGCAGCCCCAGGGGGACAGGCGACAAGTACTTC. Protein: CASSPRGTGDKYF.